The 27 T cell receptor beta chains listed next were all sequenced from one sample in a study of blood T cells in healthy people across ages (dated by TCRdb to 2014 to 2015). The library was prepared using 5' RACE. The run used an Illumina HiSeq 2500. A second PCR of roughly 7 to 11 cycles was performed with a sample-barcoded 5' primer and a J-beta primer mix. TCRdb redid the processing of the public reads, applying fastp at Q25 and MiXCR, and retained in-frame beta chains. Rows are combined by CDR3 protein, so each entry shows the most common genes and DNA. For this sample the table gives approximately 800,000 distinct CDR3 sequences, of which roughly 50% were detected only once. Clones ranked in the top ten supply around 40% of the sample. Sequenced: blood. These receptors were taken from an elderly man in good health.

The chain links TRBV20-1 to TRBJ2-7; the match to TRBD2 covers 12 bases. This CDR3 has 15 residues. From germline, CDR1 is DFQATT and CDR2 SNEGSKA (reference sequence). Unmatched junction bases numbered 9, after V lost 3 bases and J lost 6 bases. In DNA, the CDR3 is TGCAGTGCTAGTCCCCTAGCGGGAGGGCCCTCCGAGCAGTACTTC. It is translated as CSASPLAGGPSEQYF.

This clonotype was seen only a few times. The chain has TRBV2 and TRBJ2-4; perhaps TRBD1 as D (5 bases). Germline CDR1 is SNHLY and CDR2 is FYNNEI. V was clipped by 0 bases and J by 5 bases, with 17 bases between them. The CDR3 contains 17 residues. The chain's CDR3 is CASSEALLGQGENIQYF. DNA for the CDR3: TGTGCCAGCAGTGAAGCGCTTCTGGGGCAAGGGGAAAACATTCAGTACTTC.

The chain is built from TRBV5-6 and TRBJ1-5; D not certain. Per germline, CDR1 SGHDT and CDR2 YYEEEE. This CDR3 has 16 residues. V was cut by 3 bases and J by 0 bases, with 13 bases left in between. CDR3 DNA sequence: TGTGCCAGCAGCTCCACAGTTGACTATAGCAATCAGCCCCAGCATTTT. Translating it yields CASSSTVDYSNQPQHF. The full variable domain, completed using reference TRBV5-6 and TRBJ1-5, is DAGVTQSPTHLIKTRGQQVTLRCSPKSGHDTVSWYQQALGQGPQFIFQYYEEEERQRGNFPDRFSGHQFPNYSSELNVNALLLGDSALYLCASSSTVDYSNQPQHFGDGTRLSIL.

V usage is TRBV27 and J usage is TRBJ2-7; TRBD2 matches at 9 bases. The CDR3 consists of 15 residues. Germline V gene lookup returns CDR1 MNHEY and CDR2 SMNVEV (reference sequence). V shed 1 base and J 4 bases; nucleotides not matched to a gene: 5. CDR3: CASSLWGSGRYEQYF. DNA of the CDR3: TGTGCCAGCAGTTTATGGGGTAGCGGGAGATACGAGCAGTACTTC.

V usage is TRBV4-3 and J usage is TRBJ2-7; weak D call: TRBD2 (5 bases). The DNA matches TRBJ2-5 better at its end, which makes the J call doubtful. The CDR3 is 17 residues long. The germline CDR1 and CDR2 sequences are LGHNA and YSLEER. CDR3 residues: CASSQDRSIEGKETQYF. The CDR3 DNA reads as TGCGCCAGCAGCCAAGATCGATCTATCGAGGGTAAAGAGACCCAGTACTTC.

This chain links TRBV7-6 with TRBJ2-4; D might be TRBD1 or TRBD2, each matching 5 bases. Matching the DNA end better, TRBJ2-7 makes the J call doubtful. Germline CDR1 and CDR2: SGHVS and FNYEAQ. The CDR3 has 14 amino acids. CDR3 loop: CASSQPGPRYEQYF. CDR3 bases: TGTGCCAGCAGTCAACCGGGACCCCGCTACGAGCAGTACTTC.

V gene TRBV18 combines with J gene TRBJ1-5; D is unclear. Germline loops: CDR1 KGHSH, CDR2 LQKENI. V lost 6 bases and J lost 1, with 10 bases in between. This CDR3 comprises 14 residues. CDR3 loop: CASSSTESNQPQHF. DNA for the CDR3: TGTGCCAGCTCGTCTACTGAGAGCAATCAGCCCCAGCATTTT.

V and J are TRBV5-1 and TRBJ1-2, with unresolved D. V lost 3 bases and J 4 bases, leaving 10 bases between the germline ends. Germline V gene sequence: CDR1 SGHRS, CDR2 YFSETQ. The CDR3 totals 13 residues. CDR3 sequence reads: CASSWPDRYGYTF. DNA of the CDR3: TGCGCCAGCAGCTGGCCGGACCGCTATGGCTACACCTTC.

As concerns this clonotype: This may come from a read error, since a much larger clone is one base off. The V and J genes are TRBV12-3 or TRBV12-4 and TRBJ2-1, with D maybe TRBD2 (6 bases). This CDR3 region has 13 residues. V was shortened by 8 bases and J by 13 bases, with 21 bases between the two germline ends. CDR3 sequence (DNA): TGTGCCAGCCAAGGGGACTTCGGAGAGACCCAGTTCTTC. It yields the protein CASQGDFGETQFF.

This clonotype appeared once. This chain's CDR3 is CSVELRGSYNEQFF. DNA of the CDR3: TGCAGCGTTGAATTACGCGGGTCATACAATGAGCAGTTCTTC. The chain carries TRBV29-1 and TRBJ2-1; tentatively, D is TRBD2 (5 bases). The V end was cut by 2 bases, the J end by 4 bases, with 12 bases between. Germline CDR1 is SQVTM and CDR2 is ANQGSEA. The CDR3 has 14 amino acids.

This chain joins TRBV2 and TRBJ1-6; D is possibly TRBD1 (6 bases). This CDR3 has 12 residues. V lost 7 bases to trimming and J lost 8 bases, with 9 bases between them. CDR1 is SNHLY, CDR2 FYNNEI, per germline. CDR3 nucleotide sequence: TGTGCCAGCAAAGGGGGGGATTCACCCCTCCACTTT. It encodes CASKGGDSPLHF.

This clonotype was counted a few times. The chain employs TRBV7-9 and TRBJ2-1, with 12 bases matching TRBD2. CDR1 and CDR2 from the germline V gene are SEHNR and FQNEAQ (reference sequence). CDR3 length: 16 residues. Trimming removed 5 bases from V and 8 bases from J; junction bases left unmatched: 10. CDR3 sequence reads: CASSPPSGRAVHEQFF. The CDR3, as DNA: TGTGCCAGCAGCCCGCCTAGCGGGAGGGCCGTGCATGAGCAGTTCTTC. The full variable domain, its missing parts supplied by reference TRBV7-9 and TRBJ2-1, is DTGVSQNPRHKITKRGQNVTFRCDPISEHNRLYWYRQTLGQGPEFLTYFQNEAQLEKSRLLSDRFSAERPKGSFSTLEIQRTEQGDSAMYLCASSPPSGRAVHEQFFGPGTRLTVL.

The genes are TRBV7-2 and TRBJ2-3; TRBD2 aligns across 7 bases. This CDR3 is built from 16 residues. V was clipped by 4 bases and J by 14 bases; unmatched bases: 21. Germline-derived CDR1 and CDR2 are SGHTA and FQGNSA. The CDR3 region is CASSSPTSLTHRYAYF. CDR3 sequence (DNA): TGTGCCAGCAGCTCTCCGACTAGCCTGACGCACAGATACGCGTATTTT. Full variable domain (rest looked up from reference TRBV7-2 and TRBJ2-3): GAGVSQSPSNKVTEKGKDVELRCDPISGHTALYWYRQSLGQGLEFLIYFQGNSAPDKSGLPSDRFSAERTGGSVSTLTIQRTQQEDSAVYLCASSSPTSLTHRYAYFGPGTRLTVL.

With regard to this clonotype: An end of the junction does not agree with germline; a read error may underlie this. This chain uses TRBV20-1 with TRBJ1-2, with 10 bases that match TRBD1. CDR1 and CDR2 from the germline V gene are DFQATT and SNEGSKA (reference sequence). This CDR3 comprises 16 residues. Here the CDR3 reads CGARNPWTGGSYGYTF. The CDR3 DNA follows: TGCGGTGCTAGAAACCCCTGGACAGGGGGGTCCTATGGCTACACCTTC.

The chain is built from TRBV7-9 and TRBJ2-5, with a weak D call TRBD1 (6 bases). The CDR3 length is 14 residues. Trimming left V 7 bases short and J 2 bases short, with 14 bases between. Per germline, CDR1 SEHNR and CDR2 FQNEAQ (reference sequence). The CDR3 DNA sequence: TGTGCCAGCACCAACGGACAGCTGCAAGAGACCCAGTACTTC. It specifies CASTNGQLQETQYF.

The rearrangement uses TRBV6-4 and TRBJ1-1, with D tentatively TRBD1 (5 bases). V lost 6 bases, J lost 3 bases, and 14 bases lay in between. The V gene's germline CDR1 is MRHNA and CDR2 SNTAGT. CDR3 length: 14 residues. DNA for the CDR3: TGTGCCAGCAGACAGGCAGGACGGGACACTGAAGCTTTCTTT. Residues: CASRQAGRDTEAFF.

This clonotype was detected once. DNA for the CDR3: TGTGCCAGCAGCTTCGGACAGGGTATCCAAGAGACCCAGTACTTC. It translates to CASSFGQGIQETQYF. The V gene is TRBV5-6, the J gene TRBJ2-5; 8 nucleotides align to TRBD1. This CDR3 is built from 15 residues. V gave up 2 bases and J gave up 1 base; unmatched junction bases: 4. Germline lookup yields CDR1 SGHDT and CDR2 YYEEEE.

This clonotype occurred once. The chain couples TRBV5-1 to TRBJ2-6; no firm D call. The ends were cut back, 1 base at V and 7 bases at J, with 6 bases in the middle. Germline lookup yields CDR1 SGHRS and CDR2 YFSETQ. CDR3 length: 13 residues. For the CDR3, the DNA is TGCGCCAGCAGCTTGAGGGAAGCCAACGTCCTGACTTTC. It encodes CASSLREANVLTF.

The CDR3, as DNA: TGTGCCAGCAGTCCTCATGTGGGGACAGGGGGCAACGAGCAGTACTTC. It is translated as CASSPHVGTGGNEQYF. The rearrangement uses TRBV9 and TRBJ2-4; 12 bases align to TRBD1. The last part of the DNA fits TRBJ2-7 better; the J call may be wrong. The CDR3 loop spans 16 amino acids. Germline values: CDR1 SGDLS, CDR2 YYNGEE.

The chain employs TRBV2 and TRBJ2-2; 7 bases fit TRBD2. In germline, CDR1 is SNHLY, CDR2 FYNNEI. The CDR3 has 13 amino acids. Trimming cost V 11 bases and J 2 bases; bases outside gene matches: 5. CDR3 in DNA: TGTGCCCGCGGGGACTACAACACCGGGGAGCTGTTTTTT. Translated: CARGDYNTGELFF. The entire variable domain, with the rest obtained from reference TRBV2 and TRBJ2-2, is as follows: EPEVTQTPSHQVTQMGQEVILRCVPISNHLYFYWYRQILGQKVEFLVSFYNNEISEKSEIFDDQFSVERPDGSNFTLKIRSTKLEDSAMYFCARGDYNTGELFFGEGSRLTVL.

The J gene is TRBJ1-1, the V gene TRBV7-6, with 8 bases identical to TRBD1. V trimming: 4 bases; J trimming: 8 bases; junction bases outside the gene matches: 12. The CDR3 length is 15 residues. Germline CDR1 SGHVS, CDR2 FNYEAQ. The CDR3 protein is CASSSRVGGTGEAFF. CDR3 DNA sequence: TGTGCCAGCAGCTCTAGGGTGGGGGGGACAGGCGAAGCTTTCTTT.

This clonotype has a handful of counts. The V and J genes are TRBV7-2 and TRBJ2-2, with D hard to call. Germline V CDR1 and CDR2: SGHTA, FQGNSA. Trimming took 5 bases from V and 4 from J, leaving 5 bases between them. The CDR3 has 12 amino acids. The CDR3 is CASSRSTGELFF. As DNA, the CDR3 is TGTGCCAGCAGCCGATCCACCGGGGAGCTGTTTTTT.

The rearrangement uses TRBV7-9 and TRBJ2-3; no clear D gene. The CDR3 runs 14 residues. Germline V CDR1 and CDR2: SEHNR, FQNEAQ (reference sequence). Trimming removed 3 bases at V and 0 bases at J, with 7 bases between. The CDR3 sequence is CASSFLTSTDTQYF. In DNA, the CDR3 is TGTGCCAGCAGCTTCTTAACTAGCACAGATACGCAGTATTTT.

The chain joins TRBV4-2 to TRBJ2-6, with unresolved D. This CDR3 spans 16 amino acids. Trimming shortened V by 2 bases and J by 3 bases, and 11 bases separated the two germline ends. CDR1 is LGHNA and CDR2 is YNFKEQ in the germline V gene. CDR3 sequence reads: CASSQLLDLGANVLTF. The CDR3 DNA reads TGTGCCAGCAGCCAACTCCTTGATCTTGGGGCCAACGTCCTGACTTTC.

With respect to this clonotype: Compared with germline, one end of the junction differs, possibly owing to a read error. The gene calls are TRBV4-2 and TRBJ1-2; perhaps TRBD1 as D (5 bases). Germline V gives CDR1 LGHNA, CDR2 YNFKEQ. CDR3 length: 15 residues. The CDR3 is CASSQGLDVFYGYIF. CDR3 nucleotide sequence: TGTGCCAGCAGCCAGGGACTGGACGTCTTCTATGGCTACATCTTC.

The gene calls are TRBV28 and TRBJ2-3; 8 nucleotides agree with TRBD2. The CDR3 length is 19 residues. Looked up from germline, CDR1 is MDHEN and CDR2 is SYDVKM. The V gene end was trimmed by 5 bases and the J gene end by 0 bases; junction bases not matched to a gene: 16. Written as DNA, the CDR3 is TGTGCCAGCAGTACCCTCTTGGGTAGCGGGGCTACTAGCACAGATACGCAGTATTTT. As protein: CASSTLLGSGATSTDTQYF. Using reference TRBV28 and TRBJ2-3 for the parts outside the CDR3, the full variable domain is DVKVTQSSRYLVKRTGEKVFLECVQDMDHENMFWYRQDPGLGLRLIYFSYDVKMKEKGDIPEGYSVSREKKERFSLILESASTNQTSMYLCASSTLLGSGATSTDTQYFGPGTRLTVL.

Note on this clonotype: The junction does not match germline at one end; this may be a read error. This rearrangement joins TRBV7-7 to TRBJ2-3, with D tentatively TRBD1 or TRBD2 (5 bases each). The germline gives CDR1 SSHAT, CDR2 FNYEAQ (reference sequence). The length of the CDR3 is 16 residues. The CDR3 nucleotides are TGTGCTAGCAGCCCTAGGTTAGGGGCAGGACTCGGTACGCAGTATTTT. Its translation is CASSPRLGAGLGTQYF.